These 17 T cell receptor beta chains came from one sample sequenced in a study of T cell responses to AZD1222 COVID-19 vaccine. Sequencing was performed with immunoSEQ multiplex PCR; in TCRdb, only in-frame clones are kept and a portion is missing. The profile shows 150,000 or so clones, over 80% of them singletons. This specimen consisted of peripheral blood, obtained on day 0 of AZD1222 vaccination. These receptors were taken from an adult in good health.

The chain combines TRBV11-2 with TRBJ2-1; D is perhaps TRBD1 (5 bases). V lost 4 bases, J lost 5 bases, and 18 bases lay in between. The length of the CDR3 is 16 residues. Germline lookup yields CDR1 SGHAT and CDR2 FQNNGV. CDR3 bases: TGTGCCAGCAGCTACCTGGAACAGGCCCGAAACAATGAGCAGTTCTTC. This encodes CASSYLEQARNNEQFF.

The chain links TRBV6-5 to TRBJ2-7, with D perhaps given as TRBD1 or TRBD2 (5 bases each). The CDR3 loop spans 13 amino acids. The germline V gene has CDR1 MNHEY and CDR2 SVGAGI. V dropped 11 bases and J dropped 4 bases, with 18 bases sitting between them. The CDR3 bases are TGTGCCTCCGAGGGGTTGGGGTCTTACGAGCAGTACTTC. This translates into CASEGLGSYEQYF.

This sequence joins TRBV30 and TRBJ1-2; D not certain. The CDR3 has 13 amino acids. Trimming left V 5 bases short and J 0 bases short, with 10 bases between. CDR1 is GTSNPN, CDR2 SVGIG, per germline (reference sequence). Here the CDR3 reads CAWDHGTNYGYTF. In DNA, the CDR3 is TGTGCCTGGGACCACGGGACTAACTATGGCTACACCTTC.

CDR3 DNA sequence: TGTGCCAGCAGCGTTAACCCACCCATTACTAGCGGGGGTGACAATGAGCAGTTCTTC. Its translation is CASSVNPPITSGGDNEQFF. The chain uses TRBV7-7 and TRBJ2-1, with 11 bases matching TRBD2. The CDR3 loop spans 19 amino acids. The ends lost 5 bases at V and 5 bases at J; junction bases unmatched: 17. CDR1 and CDR2 (germline): SSHAT, FNYEAQ (reference sequence).

The rearrangement links TRBV10-3 to TRBJ1-2; D call uncertain. Germline-derived CDR1 and CDR2 are ENHRY and SYGVKD. The CDR3 contains 15 residues. Trimming stripped 0 bases from V and 4 bases from J, with 12 bases between. CDR3 region: CAISESTGIPYGYTF. CDR3 DNA sequence: TGTGCCATCAGTGAGTCGACGGGGATCCCCTATGGCTACACCTTC.

This rearrangement joins TRBV5-1 to TRBJ1-1; 7 nucleotides line up with TRBD1. This CDR3 comprises 13 residues. Germline V lookup: CDR1 SGHRS, CDR2 YFSETQ. Trimming cost V 7 bases and J 7 bases; bases outside gene matches: 10. The CDR3 DNA reads TGCGCCAGCTCCCAGGGGGTTGAGGTTGAAGCTTTCTTT. It encodes CASSQGVEVEAFF.

This clone was seen only a few times. The genes are TRBV3-1 (or the pseudogene TRBV3-2) and TRBJ1-1, with no clear D. The germline V and J ends were trimmed by 4 bases and 4 bases, with 13 bases remaining between them. CDR1 and CDR2 from the germline V gene are LGHDT and YNNKEL (reference sequence). The CDR3 covers 14 residues. DNA of the CDR3: TGTGCCAGCAGCCTTAGTACTATGGGCACTGAAGCTTTCTTT. Its translation is CASSLSTMGTEAFF.

The J gene is TRBJ2-7, the V gene TRBV4-3, with a possible D match to TRBD1 (6 bases). Germline V gene lookup returns CDR1 LGHNA and CDR2 YSLEER. The CDR3 spans 16 residues. Trimming pared 4 bases from V and 0 bases from J, leaving 16 bases between. CDR3 sequence reads: CASSLLVGQSSYEQYF. The CDR3 DNA sequence: TGCGCCAGCAGCCTTCTAGTTGGACAGAGCTCCTACGAGCAGTACTTC.

This clone showed up just a few times. The V gene is TRBV6-2 or TRBV6-3, the J gene TRBJ1-2; D remains unclear. The CDR3 has 13 amino acids. The V and J ends lost 2 bases and 7 bases respectively, with 11 bases between them. Germline V gene data show CDR1 as MNHEY and CDR2 as SVGEGT. This CDR3 reads CASSYGPSAGYTF. CDR3 DNA sequence: TGTGCCAGCAGTTACGGGCCGTCGGCTGGCTACACCTTC.

This chain connects TRBV28 to TRBJ2-7; 7 bases are shared with TRBD1. J gave up 3 bases and V 6 bases, and 5 bases lay outside the gene matches. The CDR3 has 13 residues. The germline gives CDR1 MDHEN, CDR2 SYDVKM. This CDR3 reads CASRTGEYYEQYF. The CDR3 nucleotides read TGTGCCAGCAGAACAGGGGAATACTACGAGCAGTACTTC.

CDR3: CASSKGIGGYTF. CDR3 sequence (DNA): TGTGCCAGCAGTAAAGGGATTGGAGGCTACACCTTC. The chain combines TRBV28 with TRBJ1-2, with no clear D. The CDR3 consists of 12 residues. The V end was cut by 5 bases, the J end by 8 bases, with 12 bases between. Germline CDR1 is MDHEN and CDR2 is SYDVKM.

This chain uses TRBV4-3 with TRBJ2-3; D is uncertain. The CDR3 is 15 residues long. V was shortened by 4 bases and J by 2 bases, with 13 bases between the two germline ends. Germline V gene sequence: CDR1 LGHNA, CDR2 YSLEER. CDR3 residues: CASSPSYGDTDTQYF. The CDR3 nucleotides read TGCGCCAGCAGCCCCTCTTATGGGGACACAGATACGCAGTATTTT.

The rearrangement uses TRBV6-5 and TRBJ2-7; D is unclear. With 8 bases removed from V and 6 bases from J, the gap between germline ends came to 11 bases. In germline, CDR1 is MNHEY, CDR2 SVGAGI. This CDR3 has 11 amino acids. DNA of the CDR3: TGTGCCAGCGGGCAGTACTCCGAGCAGTACTTC. This encodes CASGQYSEQYF.

CDR3 region: CASSLAVFTGANVLTF. In DNA, the CDR3 is TGTGCCAGCAGTTTGGCGGTTTTCACTGGGGCCAACGTCCTGACTTTC. The V gene is TRBV28, the J gene TRBJ2-6, with unresolved D. This CDR3 spans 16 amino acids. Trimming shortened V by 3 bases and J by 2 bases, and 11 bases separated the two germline ends. CDR1 and CDR2 from the germline V gene are MDHEN and SYDVKM.

This chain connects TRBV19 to TRBJ1-6; 7 bases line up with TRBD1. This CDR3 comprises 13 residues. From germline, CDR1 is LNHDA and CDR2 SQIVND (reference sequence). J lost 9 bases, V lost 5 bases, and 4 bases had no gene match. CDR3 sequence: CASSGTGVSPLHF. CDR3 sequence (DNA): TGTGCCAGTAGTGGCACAGGGGTTTCACCCCTCCACTTT.

J is TRBJ2-1 and V is TRBV5-6; D gene uncertain. This CDR3 spans 14 amino acids. V was pared by 1 base and J by 4 bases, with 9 bases between. Germline loops: CDR1 SGHDT, CDR2 YYEEEE. The CDR3 loop is CASSLNSGYNEQFF. Here the CDR3 DNA reads TGTGCCAGCAGCTTGAATTCCGGATACAATGAGCAGTTCTTC.

V usage is TRBV5-1 and J usage is TRBJ1-1; D possibly corresponds to TRBD1 (5 bases). The CDR3 spans 16 residues. Deletions cut 4 bases from V and 1 base from J, with 17 bases between. The germline gives CDR1 SGHRS, CDR2 YFSETQ. CDR3 sequence: CASSESGKGWNTEAFF. CDR3 nucleotides: TGCGCCAGCAGCGAATCCGGTAAGGGGTGGAACACTGAAGCTTTCTTT.